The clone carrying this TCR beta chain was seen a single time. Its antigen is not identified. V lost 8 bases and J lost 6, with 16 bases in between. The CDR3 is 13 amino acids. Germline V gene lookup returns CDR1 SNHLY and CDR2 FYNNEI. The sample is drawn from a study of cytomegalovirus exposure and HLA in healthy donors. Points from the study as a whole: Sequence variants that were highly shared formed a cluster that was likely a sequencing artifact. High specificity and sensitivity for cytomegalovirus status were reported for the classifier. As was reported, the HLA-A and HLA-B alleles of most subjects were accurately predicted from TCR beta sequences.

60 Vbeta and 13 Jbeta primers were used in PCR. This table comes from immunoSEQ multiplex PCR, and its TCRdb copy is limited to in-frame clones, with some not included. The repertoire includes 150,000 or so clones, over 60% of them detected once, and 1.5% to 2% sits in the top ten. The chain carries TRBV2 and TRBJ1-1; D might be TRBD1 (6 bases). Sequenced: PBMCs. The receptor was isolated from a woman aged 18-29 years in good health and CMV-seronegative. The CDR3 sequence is CASVPGHYAEAFF. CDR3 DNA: TGTGCCAGCGTACCGGGACATTATGCTGAAGCTTTCTTT. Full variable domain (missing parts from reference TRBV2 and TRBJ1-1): EPEVTQTPSHQVTQMGQEVILRCVPISNHLYFYWYRQILGQKVEFLVSFYNNEISEKSEIFDDQFSVERPDGSNFTLKIRSTKLEDSAMYFCASVPGHYAEAFFGQGTRLTVV.